This T cell receptor (beta chain) derives from a study of siplizumab effects on memory and regulatory T cells. Points from the study as a whole: Proliferating Tregs from siplizumab cultures lacked functional confirmation of suppression.

TCRdb's copy holds only in-frame clones and misses some; the assay was immunoSEQ multiplex PCR. This table has 100,000 or so clones, approximately 90% appearing once. Details on this clone: What it recognizes is unknown.

J lost 5 bases, V lost 4 bases, and 7 bases had no gene match. Germline values: CDR1 MDHEN, CDR2 SYDVKM. This CDR3 region has 15 residues. Source material: CD4+ T cells sorted from blood. The sequence came from a human donor in good health. The gene calls are TRBV28 and TRBJ1-4, with 7 nucleotides matching TRBD1. The CDR3 spells CASSSDRVRNEKLFF. CDR3 bases: TGTGCCAGCAGTTCCGACAGGGTGAGGAATGAAAAACTGTTTTTT. Full variable domain (remainder filled in from reference TRBV28 and TRBJ1-4): DVKVTQSSRYLVKRTGEKVFLECVQDMDHENMFWYRQDPGLGLRLIYFSYDVKMKEKGDIPEGYSVSREKKERFSLILESASTNQTSMYLCASSSDRVRNEKLFFGSGTQLSVL.